The entry below gives a single TCR beta chain sequence along with its context. The data are from a study of T cells in Graves' hyperthyroidism and ophthalmopathy. Researchers amplified the TCR beta CDR3 regions from RNA transcripts. The HTBI primer set served for first-round RT-PCR of the TCR CDR3. MiXCR, applied by TCRdb to the multiplex PCR reads, yields one record per CDR3 protein. Of hundreds of thousands of distinct CDR3 sequences listed, roughly 24% were seen once; the top ten hold approximately 10%. Germline CDR1 and CDR2: SGHKS and YYEKEE (reference sequence). V lost 0 bases and J 7 bases, leaving 8 bases between the germline ends. The CDR3 runs 13 residues.

Sequenced sample: blood. V usage is TRBV5-5 and J usage is TRBJ1-5; no clear D gene. The sequence was obtained from a woman in her twenties or thirties with Graves' ophthalmopathy. CDR3 loop: CASSLDLAQPQHF. In nucleotides, the CDR3 is TGTGCCAGCAGCTTGGACCTAGCCCAGCCCCAGCATTTT.